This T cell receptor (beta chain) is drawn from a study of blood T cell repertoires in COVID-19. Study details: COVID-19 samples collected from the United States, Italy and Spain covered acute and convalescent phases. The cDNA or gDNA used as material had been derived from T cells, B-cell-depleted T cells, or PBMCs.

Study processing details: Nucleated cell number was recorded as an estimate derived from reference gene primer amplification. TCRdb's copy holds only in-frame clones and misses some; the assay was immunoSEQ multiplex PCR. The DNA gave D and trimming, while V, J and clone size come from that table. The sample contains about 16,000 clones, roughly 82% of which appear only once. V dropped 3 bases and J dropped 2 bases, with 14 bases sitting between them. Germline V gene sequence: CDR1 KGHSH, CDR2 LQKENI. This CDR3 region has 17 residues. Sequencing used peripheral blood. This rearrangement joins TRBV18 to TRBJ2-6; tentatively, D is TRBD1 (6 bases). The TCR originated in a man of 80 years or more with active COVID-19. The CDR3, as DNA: TGTGCCAGCTCACCGACATCAACAGGGCCTGGGGCCAACGTCCTGACTTTC. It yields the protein CASSPTSTGPGANVLTF.